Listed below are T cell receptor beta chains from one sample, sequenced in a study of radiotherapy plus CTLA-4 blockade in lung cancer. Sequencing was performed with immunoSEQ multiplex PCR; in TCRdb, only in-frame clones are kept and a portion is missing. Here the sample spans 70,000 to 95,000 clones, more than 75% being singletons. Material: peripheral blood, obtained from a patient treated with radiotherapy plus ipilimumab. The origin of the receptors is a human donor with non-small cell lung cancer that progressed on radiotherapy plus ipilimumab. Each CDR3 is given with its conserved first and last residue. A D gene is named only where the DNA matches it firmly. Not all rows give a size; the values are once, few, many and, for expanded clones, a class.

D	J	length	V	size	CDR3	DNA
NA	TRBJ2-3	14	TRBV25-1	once	CASSAWGGPDTQYF	TGTGCCAGCAGTGCGTGGGGGGGCCCAGATACGCAGTATTTT
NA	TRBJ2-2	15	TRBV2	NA	CASSFRSPNPGELFF	TGTGCCAGCAGTTTCAGGTCTCCAAACCCCGGGGAGCTGTTTTTT
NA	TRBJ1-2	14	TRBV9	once	CASSVDTQNYGYTF	TGTGCCAGCAGCGTAGACACACAGAACTATGGCTACACCTTC
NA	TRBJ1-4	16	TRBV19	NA	CASSTSRTDLNEKLFF	TGTGCCAGTAGTACATCGAGGACGGATCTTAATGAAAAACTGTTTTTT
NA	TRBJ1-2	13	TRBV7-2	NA	CASSLARGLGYTF	TGTGCCAGCAGCTTAGCGCGGGGGTTGGGCTACACCTTC
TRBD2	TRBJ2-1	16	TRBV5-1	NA	CASSLWSASGRPEQFF	TGCGCCAGCAGCTTGTGGTCAGCTAGCGGGAGGCCTGAGCAGTTCTTC
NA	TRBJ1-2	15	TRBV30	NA	CAWSGWQGANYGYTF	TGTGCCTGGAGTGGGTGGCAGGGAGCTAACTATGGCTACACCTTC
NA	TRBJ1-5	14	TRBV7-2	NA	CASSTGGYNQPQHF	TGTGCCAGCAGTACCGGCGGATACAATCAGCCCCAGCATTTT
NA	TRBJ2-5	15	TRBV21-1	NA	CASSKGQGCQETQYF	TGTGCCAGCAGCAAAGGGCAGGGATGTCAAGAGACCCAGTACTTC
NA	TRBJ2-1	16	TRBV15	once	CATSRGTIASTHEQFF	TGTGCCACCAGCAGAGGTACCATAGCTAGTACCCATGAGCAGTTCTTC
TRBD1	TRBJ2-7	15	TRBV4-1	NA	CASSQEVTGVGEQYF	TGCGCCAGCAGCCAAGAGGTCACAGGGGTAGGCGAGCAGTACTTC
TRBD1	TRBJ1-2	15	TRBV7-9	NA	CASSDGMDRIYGYTF	TGTGCCAGCAGTGATGGTATGGACAGGATCTATGGCTACACCTTC
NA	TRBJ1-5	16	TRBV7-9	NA	CASSSSIRGSNQPQHF	TGTGCCAGCAGCTCTTCGATCAGGGGCAGCAATCAGCCCCAGCATTTT
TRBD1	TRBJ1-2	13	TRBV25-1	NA	CASNGQGRGGYTF	TGTGCCAGCAATGGACAGGGGAGGGGTGGCTACACCTTC
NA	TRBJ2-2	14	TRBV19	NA	CATAEGITAGELFF	TGTGCCACTGCGGAGGGCATAACGGCCGGGGAGCTGTTTTTT
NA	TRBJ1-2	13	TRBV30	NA	CAWTEISVNGYTF	TGTGCCTGGACCGAGATAAGTGTCAATGGCTACACCTTC
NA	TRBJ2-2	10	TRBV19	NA	CASIGGELFF	TGTGCCAGTATCGGGGGGGAGCTGTTTTTT
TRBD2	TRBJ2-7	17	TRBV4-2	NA	CASSHLGTSGSSYEQYF	TGTGCCAGCAGCCACCTGGGGACTAGCGGGAGTAGCTACGAGCAGTACTTC
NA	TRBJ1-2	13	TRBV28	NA	CASSGAWGDGYTF	TGTGCCAGCAGTGGGGCCTGGGGGGATGGCTACACCTTC
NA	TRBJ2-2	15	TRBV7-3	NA	CASSLFPMNTGELFF	TGTGCCAGCAGCTTATTTCCAATGAACACCGGGGAGCTGTTTTTT
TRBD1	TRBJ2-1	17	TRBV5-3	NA	CARSFKGPGQGVDEQFF	TGTGCCAGAAGCTTCAAAGGGCCGGGACAGGGGGTGGATGAGCAGTTCTTC
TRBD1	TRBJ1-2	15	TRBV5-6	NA	CASSFRQGGNYGYTF	TGTGCCAGCAGCTTCAGACAGGGGGGAAACTATGGCTACACCTTC
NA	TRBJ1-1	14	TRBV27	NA	CASRLGGANTEAFF	TGTGCCAGCCGGTTAGGGGGGGCCAACACTGAAGCTTTCTTT
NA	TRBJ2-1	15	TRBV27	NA	CASSFGQGPYNEQFF	TGTGCCAGCAGTTTCGGGCAGGGCCCCTACAATGAGCAGTTCTTC
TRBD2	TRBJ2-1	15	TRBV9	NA	CASSVWAAGRNEQFF	TGTGCCAGCAGCGTTTGGGCAGCGGGGCGCAATGAGCAGTTCTTC
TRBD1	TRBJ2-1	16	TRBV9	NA	CASSSQGTGSYNEQFF	TGTGCCAGCAGCTCCCAAGGGACAGGGTCCTACAATGAGCAGTTCTTC
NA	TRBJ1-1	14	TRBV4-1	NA	CASSQDRVGTEAFF	TGCGCCAGCAGCCAAGATCGGGTGGGAACTGAAGCTTTCTTT
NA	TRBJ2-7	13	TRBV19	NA	CASSQIRGYEQYF	TGTGCCAGTAGTCAGATTCGGGGCTACGAGCAGTACTTC
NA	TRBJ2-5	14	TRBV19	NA	CASSTHGGRETQYF	TGTGCCAGTAGTACCCATGGGGGGCGAGAGACCCAGTACTTC
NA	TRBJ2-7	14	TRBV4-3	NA	CASSQLQRSYEQYF	TGCGCCAGCAGCCAATTACAGCGGAGCTACGAGCAGTACTTC
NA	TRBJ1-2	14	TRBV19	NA	CASRQDRSVYGYTF	TGTGCCAGTAGGCAAGACAGGTCCGTCTATGGCTACACCTTC
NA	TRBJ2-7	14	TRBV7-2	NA	CASSLRDKTYEQYF	TGTGCCAGCAGCCTCCGGGACAAAACCTACGAGCAGTACTTC
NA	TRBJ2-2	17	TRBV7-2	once	CASSLVGSRGNTGELFF	TGTGCCAGCAGCTTAGTTGGGTCGCGGGGGAACACCGGGGAGCTGTTTTTT
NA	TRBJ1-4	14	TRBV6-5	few	CASSYDPPFGKLFF	TGTGCCAGCAGTTACGACCCCCCGTTTGGGAAACTGTTTTTT
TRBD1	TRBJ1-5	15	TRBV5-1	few	CASSLGTGVGQPQHF	TGCGCCAGCAGCTTGGGGACAGGGGTGGGTCAGCCCCAGCATTTT
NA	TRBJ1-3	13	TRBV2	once	CASSGIVVNTIYF	TGTGCCAGCAGCGGCATTGTGGTAAACACCATATATTTT
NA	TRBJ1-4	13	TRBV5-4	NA	CASSFVGNEKLFF	TGTGCCAGCAGCTTCGTGGGTAATGAAAAACTGTTTTTT
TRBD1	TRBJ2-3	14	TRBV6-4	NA	CASRQGAYTDTQYF	TGTGCCAGCAGACAGGGGGCATACACAGATACGCAGTATTTT
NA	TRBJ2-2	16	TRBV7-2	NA	CASSSERVTNTGELFF	TGTGCCAGCAGCTCCGAGCGGGTAACGAACACCGGGGAGCTGTTTTTT
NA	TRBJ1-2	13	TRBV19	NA	CASRLQGLDGYTF	TGTGCCAGTAGACTACAGGGACTTGATGGCTACACCTTC
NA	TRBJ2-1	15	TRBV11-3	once	CASSHLAGSLGEQFF	TGTGCCAGCAGCCATCTAGCCGGGAGTCTTGGCGAGCAGTTCTTC
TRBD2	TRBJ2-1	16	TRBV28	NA	CASSVTSGGAFNEQFF	TGTGCCAGCAGTGTCACTAGCGGGGGGGCTTTTAATGAGCAGTTCTTC